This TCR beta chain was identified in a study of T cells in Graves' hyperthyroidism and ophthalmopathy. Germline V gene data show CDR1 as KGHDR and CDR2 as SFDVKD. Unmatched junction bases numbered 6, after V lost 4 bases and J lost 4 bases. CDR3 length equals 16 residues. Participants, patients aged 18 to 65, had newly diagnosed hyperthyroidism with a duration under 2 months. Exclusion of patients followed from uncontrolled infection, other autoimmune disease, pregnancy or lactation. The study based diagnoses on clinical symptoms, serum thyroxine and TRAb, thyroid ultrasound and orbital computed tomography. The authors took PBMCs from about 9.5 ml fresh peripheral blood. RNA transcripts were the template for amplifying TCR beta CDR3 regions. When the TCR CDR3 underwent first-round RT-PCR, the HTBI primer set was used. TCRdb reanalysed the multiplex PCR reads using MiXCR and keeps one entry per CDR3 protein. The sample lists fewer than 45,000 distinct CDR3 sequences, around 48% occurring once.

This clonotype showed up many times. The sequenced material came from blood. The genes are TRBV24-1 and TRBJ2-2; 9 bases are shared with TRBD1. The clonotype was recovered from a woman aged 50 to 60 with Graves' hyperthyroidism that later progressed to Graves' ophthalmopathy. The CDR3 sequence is CATSDPGTGTTGELFF. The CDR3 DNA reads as TGTGCCACCAGTGACCCCGGGACAGGGACCACCGGGGAGCTGTTTTTT.